This TCR beta chain was recorded in a study of T cells after yellow fever vaccination. Study in general: It was SMART-Seq v4 Ultra Low Input that prepared the fractions with low cell numbers.

V was clipped by 1 base and J by 2 bases, with 14 bases between them. The CDR3 has 16 amino acids. Per germline, CDR1 SGHVS and CDR2 FNYEAQ. A 5'RACE template-switching step, the method used to make TCR cDNA, added a universal primer site and UMIs. TCRdb reanalysed the 5' RACE reads using MiXCR and keeps one entry per CDR3 protein. The sample yields about 320,000 distinct CDR3 sequences, roughly 7% seen once. Study-wide results and limits: It was a small share of clonotypes that appeared in both CD4 and CD8 compartments. Booster sampling recovered most clones from primary vaccination (approximately 96% CD4, approximately 90% CD8).

This clonotype was seen a handful of times. Its antigen is unidentified. The material sequenced was PBMCs, taken 45 days after the first yellow fever vaccination. The chain recombines TRBV7-6 with TRBJ1-1; no clear D. The sequence derives from a man aged 18 to 29 who received the YFV17D yellow fever vaccine. The CDR3 region is CASSLGFRGPNTEAFF. In DNA, the CDR3 is TGTGCCAGCAGCTTAGGGTTTCGAGGGCCCAACACTGAAGCTTTCTTT.